The 9 T cell receptor beta chains reported below all come from one sample, sequenced in a study of beta chain features in type 1 diabetes. Every isolated RNA sample was fully reverse transcribed, so sequencing captured expressed TCRB transcripts. Sequencing used immunoSEQ multiplex PCR; TCRdb keeps in-frame clones, though not all of them. The sample carries 600,000 to 700,000 clones, 9.5% to 15% recorded once. No antigen is known for these receptors. The study's findings and limits: For Type 1 diabetes patients, all four CD4+ subsets carried TCRB CDR3s that were moderately but significantly shorter.

Sequences were obtained from naive CD4+ T cells from blood. These receptors originate from a young man with type 1 diabetes.

A few counts support this clone. This sequence joins TRBV30 and TRBJ1-3; D is unclear. The CDR3 runs 16 residues. V dropped 0 bases and J dropped 0 bases, with 12 bases sitting between them. Looked up from germline, CDR1 is GTSNPN and CDR2 is SVGIG (reference sequence). In DNA, the CDR3 is TGTGCCTGGAGTGTCCGACGCCCTATCTCTGGAAACACCATATATTTT. Translated, it gives CAWSVRRPISGNTIYF.

This clone was detected a few times. V gene TRBV18 combines with J gene TRBJ2-1; 7 bases match TRBD1. The V segment lost 5 bases and the J segment 0 bases; nucleotides outside the gene matches: 1. The CDR3 is made up of 14 amino acids. The germline V gene has CDR1 KGHSH and CDR2 LQKENI. CDR3 in amino acids: CASSDRDSYNEQFF. For the CDR3, the DNA is TGTGCCAGCTCAGACAGGGACTCCTACAATGAGCAGTTCTTC. Full variable domain (missing parts from reference TRBV18 and TRBJ2-1): NAGVMQNPRHLVRRRGQEARLRCSPMKGHSHVYWYRQLPEEGLKFMVYLQKENIIDESGMPKERFSAEFPKEGPSILRIQQVVRGDSAAYFCASSDRDSYNEQFFGPGTRLTVL.

The gene calls are TRBV2 and TRBJ1-6, with TRBD1 matching over 9 bases. V gave up 7 bases and J gave up 4 bases; unmatched junction bases: 5. Germline CDR1 reads SNHLY; CDR2 reads FYNNEI. The CDR3 totals 15 residues. CDR3 sequence reads: CASTGGTGYNSPLHF. Here the CDR3 DNA reads TGTGCCAGCACCGGCGGGACAGGGTATAATTCACCCCTCCACTTT.

This clone was seen just once. Within the sample, other DNA sequences also encode this same CDR3. V gene TRBV5-1 combines with J gene TRBJ2-3, with TRBD1 matching 7 bases. Per the germline V gene, CDR1 is SGHRS and CDR2 is YFSETQ. V lost 4 bases and J lost 3; bases outside the gene matches: 5. The CDR3 is 14 residues long. This chain's CDR3 is CASSLGQQTDTQYF. The DNA of the CDR3 is TGCGCCAGCAGCCTGGGACAGCAGACAGATACGCAGTATTTT.

This chain connects TRBV4-2 to TRBJ2-2; 15 bases match TRBD2. V dropped 4 bases and J dropped 2; count of bases not matched to a gene: 11. The CDR3 is 20 residues long. Germline V CDR1 and CDR2: LGHNA, YNFKEQ. CDR3 DNA: TGTGCCAGCAGCCGGGGACTAGCGGGGGGCCCCGCCCCCAACACCGGGGAGCTGTTTTTT. Translated: CASSRGLAGGPAPNTGELFF.

The chain recombines TRBV30 with TRBJ2-2, with D perhaps given as TRBD1 or TRBD2 (5 bases each). V dropped 6 bases and J dropped 11 bases, with 16 bases sitting between them. CDR3 size: 12 residues. The germline V gene has CDR1 GTSNPN and CDR2 SVGIG (reference sequence). The CDR3 DNA reads as TGTGCCTGTGGGGACGGCCGATCTGAGCTGTTTTTT. Amino acids: CACGDGRSELFF.

This clone was counted a few times. The rearrangement joins TRBV12-5 to TRBJ2-1; D call uncertain. CDR1 is LGHNT and CDR2 is FRNRAP in the germline V gene. With 6 bases removed from V and 12 bases from J, the gap between germline ends came to 15 bases. The CDR3 extends over 12 amino acids. The CDR3, as DNA: TGTGCTAGTGGGATCGAATGGGGTTGGCAGTTCTTC. This sequence encodes CASGIEWGWQFF.

V gene TRBV19 combines with J gene TRBJ2-5; D is possibly TRBD1 (6 bases). Germline loops: CDR1 LNHDA, CDR2 SQIVND (reference sequence). The CDR3 is made up of 12 amino acids. Trimming shortened V by 5 bases and J by 5 bases, and 9 bases separated the two germline ends. CDR3 sequence: CASSDQGETQYF. The CDR3 nucleotides are TGTGCCAGTAGTGACCAGGGGGAGACCCAGTACTTC.

This clone was seen a few times. The CDR3 protein is CASTGQPQYEQYF. CDR3 coding DNA: TGTGCCAGCACCGGCCAGCCCCAATACGAGCAGTACTTC. The chain employs TRBV28 and TRBJ2-7; D not certain. CDR1 and CDR2 (germline): MDHEN, SYDVKM. V dropped 7 bases and J dropped 4 bases, with 14 bases sitting between them. CDR3 length: 13 amino acids.